The clone carrying this TCR beta chain was counted only a few times. This record belongs to a study of blood T cell repertoires in COVID-19. Study overall: Spain, Italy and the United States supplied samples that represented acute and convalescent COVID-19. T cells, B-cell-depleted T cells, or PBMCs provided the cDNA or gDNA that served as material.

The CDR3 sequence is 14 residues long. Germline-derived CDR1 and CDR2 are SGHRS and YFSETQ. V lost 4 bases, J lost 6 bases, and 17 bases lay in between. The table came from immunoSEQ multiplex PCR; TCRdb's copy has only in-frame clones and leaves some out. The sample shows approximately 180,000 clones, almost 80% of them seen only once. This sequence was found in an older woman with acute or convalescent COVID-19. Sequencing input: peripheral blood. The chain is built from TRBV5-1 and TRBJ2-7; D gene ambiguous. The CDR3 sequence is CASSRQNDRREQYF. CDR3 sequence (DNA): TGCGCCAGCAGCCGACAAAACGATAGGCGCGAGCAGTACTTC.